This paragraph reports one T cell receptor (beta chain). The protocol was immunoSEQ multiplex PCR, while the TCRdb copy is restricted to in-frame clones and leaves out a portion. The sample yields about 77,000 clones, around 93% seen once. Germline CDR1 reads MGHRA; CDR2 reads YSYEKL. CDR3 length: 16 residues. Trimming cost V 1 base and J 5 bases; bases outside gene matches: 6. The source of the sample is a study of T cell changes during pregnancy in multiple sclerosis. This TCR came from a female donor in good health, enrolled as a control in a pregnancy study. The chain carries TRBV4-1 and TRBJ2-5; 11 positions agree with TRBD2. This specimen consisted of peripheral blood, obtained after pregnancy. The CDR3 loop is CASSQVTSGRVETQYF. DNA of the CDR3: TGCGCCAGCAGCCAAGTTACTAGCGGGAGAGTCGAGACCCAGTACTTC.